What follows are 29 T cell receptor beta chains derived from one specimen sequenced in a study of T cell clonality in common variable immunodeficiency. Their antigen targets remain unknown. Profiling relied on immunoSEQ multiplex PCR, and the TCRdb table lists in-frame clones only, not all of them. The repertoire consists of 2,000 to 3,000 clones, none detected only once. The study, taken as a whole, reports: Fewer deletions and N-nucleotide insertions were reportedly seen in common variable immunodeficiency TCR beta sequences.

Sequences were obtained from peripheral blood mononuclear cells. Source of these receptors: a human donor with common variable immunodeficiency.

The sample holds a few counts of this clone. The CDR3 end falls 3 residues outside the read, so it is completed with the germline J gene. This chain connects TRBV7-3 to TRBJ2-1; 7 bases map to TRBD2. The CDR3 sequence is 15 residues long. Germline assignment: CDR1 SGHTA and CDR2 FQGTGA. V trimming: 5 bases; J trimming: 0 bases; junction bases outside the gene matches: 4. CDR3 DNA, as far as it was read: TGTGCCAGCAGCCCACTAGCGAACTCCTACAATGAG. Its translation is CASSPLANSYNE. The CDR3 reads in full as CASSPLANSYNEQFF.

This clone has only a few counts. The observed sequence ends 3 residues before the CDR3 terminus, with the missing tail filled in from the germline J gene. The chain couples TRBV18 to TRBJ2-3, with a tentative D call TRBD2 (7 bases). The CDR3 totals 13 residues. Germline V gives CDR1 KGHSH, CDR2 LQKENI. The germline V and J ends were trimmed by 3 bases and 7 bases, with 11 bases remaining between them. CDR3: CASSPGGLNTQYF. The CDR3 bases that were read are TGTGCCAGCTCACCGGGGGGGCTAAATACG.

By share, this clone ranks as medium-sized (0.01 to 0.1%). Read data end 3 residues before the CDR3 end; the end is taken from the germline J gene. The chain recombines TRBV30 with TRBJ2-5; D is unclear. Germline V lookup: CDR1 GTSNPN, CDR2 SVGIG (reference sequence). V was trimmed by 2 bases and J by 3 bases, leaving 4 bases between them. The CDR3 contains 11 residues. CDR3 loop: CAWSQKETQYF. The CDR3 DNA, read in part, is TGTGCCTGGAGTCAGAAAGAGACC.

The CDR3 protein is CSASQLQGHEQYF. The sequenced CDR3 bases are TGCAGTGCTAGTCAACTACAGGGCCACGAG. The chain combines TRBV20-1 with TRBJ2-7; D possibly corresponds to TRBD1 (6 bases). The read gets to within 3 residues of the CDR3 end, and the germline J gene fills in the rest. CDR1 is DFQATT and CDR2 is SNEGSKA in the germline V gene (reference sequence). This CDR3 has 13 residues. The V end lost 3 bases, the J end lost 5 bases, and 14 bases lay between the germline ends.

Remarks on this clone: The CDR3 end is not reached by the read, which stops 3 residues before it; the germline J gene fills it in. The rearrangement links TRBV7-9 to TRBJ2-3; 7 nucleotides align to TRBD1. The CDR3 sequence is 14 residues long. Germline values: CDR1 SEHNR, CDR2 FQNEAQ (reference sequence). Trimming took 3 bases from V and 2 from J; bases not matched to a gene: 2. CDR3 in amino acids: CASSFDRATDTQYF. CDR3 DNA, as far as it was read: TGTGCCAGCAGCTTTGACAGGGCCACAGATACG. Variable domain in full (rest from reference TRBV7-9 and TRBJ2-3): DTGVSQNPRHKITKRGQNVTFRCDPISEHNRLYWYRQTLGQGPEFLTYFQNEAQLEKSRLLSDRFSAERPKGSFSTLEIQRTEQGDSAMYLCASSFDRATDTQYFGPGTRLTVL.

About this clone itself: The read terminates 3 residues before the CDR3 end, so the remaining end is supplied by the germline J gene. This chain uses TRBV7-2 with TRBJ2-1; tentatively, D is TRBD2 (6 bases). This CDR3 has 15 amino acids. Trimming cost V 5 bases and J 3 bases, with 14 bases left between them. Germline assignment: CDR1 SGHTA and CDR2 FQGNSA. The sequenced CDR3 bases are TGTGCCAGCAGCCCACCCGAGGACTACTACAATGAG. Translating it yields CASSPPEDYYNE. The whole CDR3 reads CASSPPEDYYNEQFF.

As regards this clone: The read terminates 3 residues ahead of where the CDR3 ends, so the germline J gene completes it. The chain employs TRBV7-9 and TRBJ1-6, with D perhaps TRBD1 (6 bases). CDR3 size: 14 residues. Per germline, CDR1 SEHNR and CDR2 FQNEAQ (reference sequence). Trimming stripped 2 bases from V and 7 bases from J, with 9 bases between. The part of the CDR3 DNA that was read is TGTGCCAGCAGCTTACACCAGGGGAATTCACCC. It encodes CASSLHQGNSP. The complete CDR3 protein is CASSLHQGNSPLHF.

Turning to this clone: Sequencing ends 3 residues short of the CDR3 end; the germline J gene provides the rest. The V gene is TRBV7-9, the J gene TRBJ1-4; no reliable D call. V was shortened by 6 bases and J by 7 bases, with 15 bases between the two germline ends. This CDR3 is 14 amino acids long. Germline V gives CDR1 SEHNR, CDR2 FQNEAQ (reference sequence). The CDR3 loop is CASSNSGWGEKLFF. Incomplete CDR3 DNA: TGTGCCAGCAGTAACAGCGGCTGGGGTGAAAAA.

This clone was seen a few times. The read ends 3 residues shy of where the CDR3 ends; the end is completed using the germline J gene. V is TRBV30 and J is TRBJ2-5; 7 nucleotides agree with TRBD1. With 2 bases clipped from V and 5 bases from J, the junction kept 8 bases outside the gene matches. Looked up from germline, CDR1 is GTSNPN and CDR2 is SVGIG (reference sequence). The length of the CDR3 is 14 residues. CDR3 residues: CAWSQDRRSETQYF. The CDR3 bases that were read are TGTGCCTGGAGTCAGGACAGGAGGTCGGAGACC.

This clone was seen more than once but under ten times. Read sequence stops 3 residues before the CDR3 end, and the germline J gene provides the missing end. The chain has TRBV20-1 and TRBJ1-6, with TRBD1 matching 8 bases. Germline lookup yields CDR1 DFQATT and CDR2 SNEGSKA (reference sequence). Losses at the gene ends were 4 bases for V and 9 bases for J; bases not matched to a gene: 8. The CDR3 covers 14 residues. This chain's CDR3 is CSAKTGTGSSPLHF. CDR3 bases read: TGCAGTGCTAAAACCGGGACAGGTTCTTCACCC.

This clone was observed a few times. The sequence runs out 3 residues before the end of the CDR3; the remainder is reconstructed from the germline J gene. The chain is built from TRBV5-6 and TRBJ2-7; TRBD2 matches 9 bases. This CDR3 is built from 14 residues. V was pared by 3 bases and J by 3 bases, with 4 bases of the junction left unmatched. Germline loops: CDR1 SGHDT, CDR2 YYEEEE. This CDR3 is CASSSGLAHYEQYF. The covered CDR3 bases are TGTGCCAGCAGCTCGGGACTAGCCCACTACGAG.

This clone was seen only a few times. The missing CDR3 end, 3 residues past where the read stops, is filled in from the germline J gene. V gene TRBV7-9 combines with J gene TRBJ2-1; 9 bases map to TRBD1. Germline CDR1 reads SEHNR; CDR2 reads FQNEAQ (reference sequence). CDR3 length: 15 residues. The ends lost 4 bases at V and 8 bases at J; junction bases unmatched: 9. The CDR3 loop reads CASSSPGTGSYEQFF. The CDR3 DNA, read in part, is TGTGCCAGCAGCTCACCCGGGACAGGGAGCTATGAG.

In this sample, this clone turned up a few times. The CDR3 is cut off 3 residues early in the read; its end comes from the germline J gene. The chain has TRBV19 and TRBJ1-6; 7 nucleotides match TRBD1. Germline assignment: CDR1 LNHDA and CDR2 SQIVND (reference sequence). This CDR3 spans 16 amino acids. The V and J ends lost 7 bases and 8 bases, in that order; junction bases with no gene match: 14. Incomplete CDR3 DNA: TGTGCCAGTACCAAAGCCCGGACAGGCGTTTATTCACCC. It translates to CASTKARTGVYSP. From start to end, the CDR3 is CASTKARTGVYSPLHF.

This CDR3 reads CSARLAPYYEQYF. Partial CDR3 DNA: TGCAGTGCTAGACTAGCACCCTACTACGAG. The chain combines TRBV20-1 with TRBJ2-7; perhaps TRBD2 as D (5 bases). The read ends 3 residues before the CDR3 terminus; that terminus is restored from the germline J gene. Germline V CDR1 and CDR2: DFQATT, SNEGSKA (reference sequence). This CDR3 is built from 13 residues. Between the trimmed V and J ends, which lost 2 bases and 3 bases, there was a span of 11 bases.

This clone has just a few counts. The CDR3 extends 3 residues past the end of the read, so its final part is completed from the germline J gene. V usage is TRBV20-1 and J usage is TRBJ2-7; D is unresolved. In germline, CDR1 is DFQATT, CDR2 SNEGSKA (reference sequence). Trimming took 3 bases from V and 4 from J, leaving 10 bases between them. The CDR3 consists of 12 residues. CDR3 residues: CSASRQDYEQYF. The part of the CDR3 DNA that was read is TGCAGTGCTAGCCGGCAGGATTACGAG.

In this sample, this clone turned up a few times. The part of the CDR3 DNA that was read is TGCAGTGTTGCCCCGGGACTAGACCTCGAG. Translated, it gives CSVAPGLDLE. The full-length CDR3 reads as CSVAPGLDLEQYF. The chain combines TRBV20-1 with TRBJ2-7, with 8 bases fitting TRBD2. The read gets to within 3 residues of the CDR3 end, and the germline J gene fills in the rest. V trimming: 7 bases; J trimming: 6 bases; junction bases outside the gene matches: 11. The CDR3 has 13 residues. Germline CDR1 is DFQATT and CDR2 is SNEGSKA (reference sequence).

Concerning this clone: The read gets to within 3 residues of the CDR3 end, and the germline J gene fills in the rest. V gene TRBV18 combines with J gene TRBJ1-3, with 7 bases that match TRBD1. The length of the CDR3 is 16 residues. Germline V gives CDR1 KGHSH, CDR2 LQKENI. The junction had 7 bases not matched to a gene; V was cut back by 1 base and J by 4 bases. This chain's CDR3 is CASSPRDDRAGNTIYF. CDR3 bases read: TGTGCCAGCTCACCACGAGATGACAGGGCGGGAAACACC. The full variable domain, with the rest looked up from reference TRBV18 and TRBJ1-3, is NAGVMQNPRHLVRRRGQEARLRCSPMKGHSHVYWYRQLPEEGLKFMVYLQKENIIDESGMPKERFSAEFPKEGPSILRIQQVVRGDSAAYFCASSPRDDRAGNTIYFGEGSWLTVV.

This clone is deemed medium-sized. With the read ending 3 residues before the CDR3 end, the germline J gene is used to fill in that end. The chain has TRBV29-1 and TRBJ2-6, with D unclear. CDR3 size: 15 residues. Trimming took off 2 bases at V and 2 bases at J, with 10 bases between the two ends. CDR1 and CDR2 from the germline V gene are SQVTM and ANQGSEA. CDR3 bases read: TGCAGCGTTGAAACTGGTCGCCCTGGGGCCAACGTC. Amino acid sequence: CSVETGRPGANV. The whole CDR3 protein reads CSVETGRPGANVLTF.

This clone appeared a few times. With the read ending 3 residues before the CDR3 end, the germline J gene is used to fill in that end. The rearrangement links TRBV5-5 to TRBJ2-7; unclear D gene. CDR1 and CDR2 from the germline V gene are SGHKS and YYEKEE (reference sequence). The CDR3 runs to 12 residues. V lost 3 bases and J lost 6, with 10 bases in between. The sequenced CDR3 bases are TGTGCCAGCAGCTCCCGTCCCCTCGAG. Residues: CASSSRPLE. In full, the CDR3 is CASSSRPLEQYF.

In this sample, this clone turned up a few times. The read terminates 3 residues before the CDR3 end, so the remaining end is supplied by the germline J gene. The chain is built from TRBV7-6 and TRBJ2-5, with 12 nucleotides matching TRBD1. The germline CDR1 and CDR2 sequences are SGHVS and FNYEAQ. The CDR3 runs to 16 residues. Unmatched junction bases numbered 7, after V lost 5 bases and J lost 3 bases. CDR3 sequence: CASSLLGQGAEETQYF. The part of the CDR3 DNA that was read is TGTGCCAGCAGCCTCCTGGGACAGGGGGCCGAAGAGACC.

As to this clone: The read gets to within 3 residues of the CDR3 end, and the germline J gene fills in the rest. The J gene is TRBJ2-7, the V gene TRBV6-2 or TRBV6-3, with a weak D call TRBD2 (6 bases). There are 14 residues in the CDR3. V was cut by 4 bases and J by 3 bases, with 13 bases left in between. The germline V gene encodes CDR1 MNHEY and CDR2 SVGEGT. The sequenced part of the CDR3 DNA is TGTGCCAGCAGTTCCCGGGGGAGTAGCTACGAG. Translation: CASSSRGSSYE. The full CDR3 protein is CASSSRGSSYEQYF.

This clone appeared a few times. The CDR3 is cut off 3 residues early in the read; its end comes from the germline J gene. V and J are TRBV7-9 and TRBJ2-5; possible D gene TRBD2, 6 bases. V was pared by 8 bases and J by 3 bases, with 16 bases between. This CDR3 spans 14 amino acids. The germline gives CDR1 SEHNR, CDR2 FQNEAQ (reference sequence). CDR3 sequence reads: CASGGSRGKETQYF. The DNA read from the CDR3 is TGTGCCAGCGGGGGGAGTCGAGGGAAAGAGACC.

This clone was seen a handful of times. The CDR3 extends 3 residues past the end of the read, so its final part is completed from the germline J gene. The gene calls are TRBV5-6 and TRBJ1-2; D call uncertain. The CDR3 totals 13 residues. From germline, CDR1 is SGHDT and CDR2 YYEEEE. CDR3 sequence reads: CASTYGSDWGYTF. The DNA read from the CDR3 is TGTGCCAGCACCTATGGCAGCGACTGGGGC.

This clone is large. The read terminates 3 residues before the CDR3 end, so the remaining end is supplied by the germline J gene. The chain employs TRBV5-1 and TRBJ1-6; 7 nucleotides line up with TRBD1. This CDR3 is built from 16 residues. CDR1 is SGHRS and CDR2 is YFSETQ in the germline V gene. The J segment lost 7 bases and the V segment lost 0 bases, leaving 7 bases of the junction unmatched. CDR3 DNA (partial): TGCGCCAGCAGCTTGGAAATGGGACAGCGAAATTCACCC. Protein: CASSLEMGQRNSP. The entire CDR3 reads CASSLEMGQRNSPLHF.

In its sample, this clone is medium-sized. The sequence runs out 3 residues before the end of the CDR3; the remainder is reconstructed from the germline J gene. This chain connects TRBV30 to TRBJ1-1; 10 nucleotides line up with TRBD1. Germline V gene data show CDR1 as GTSNPN and CDR2 as SVGIG (reference sequence). The CDR3 has 14 amino acids. V was clipped by 5 bases and J by 0 bases; unmatched bases: 3. CDR3 amino acids: CAWGQGDMNTEAFF. The CDR3 DNA, read in part, is TGTGCCTGGGGACAGGGGGACATGAACACTGAA.

In its sample, this clone is medium-sized. The read ends 3 residues before the CDR3 terminus; that terminus is restored from the germline J gene. V gene TRBV7-9 combines with J gene TRBJ1-1; no clear D. CDR3 length: 15 residues. The V end lost 0 bases, the J end lost 5 bases, and 13 bases lay between the germline ends. Per germline, CDR1 SEHNR and CDR2 FQNEAQ (reference sequence). CDR3 DNA, as far as it was read: TGTGCCAGCAGCTTAGCGCCAGCCCGAGGGACTGAA. Translation: CASSLAPARGTE. The entire CDR3 is CASSLAPARGTEAFF.

Details on this clone: The read terminates 3 residues ahead of where the CDR3 ends, so the germline J gene completes it. The J gene is TRBJ1-2, the V gene TRBV30; possible D gene TRBD1, 6 bases. Deletions cut 3 bases from V and 3 bases from J, with 11 bases between. The CDR3 spans 13 residues. Germline V lookup: CDR1 GTSNPN, CDR2 SVGIG (reference sequence). The sequenced CDR3 bases are TGTGCCTGGAGGACAGGCCCCTACTATGGC. It yields the protein CAWRTGPYYG. The whole CDR3 is CAWRTGPYYGYTF.

As to this clone: The read ends 3 residues before the CDR3 terminus; that terminus is restored from the germline J gene. The chain is built from TRBV5-1 and TRBJ2-7, with D maybe TRBD2 (7 bases). Trimming took 4 bases from V and 5 from J, leaving 19 bases between them. Per the germline V gene, CDR1 is SGHRS and CDR2 is YFSETQ. The CDR3 loop spans 15 amino acids. CDR3 DNA, as far as it was read: TGCGCCAGCAGCCCAGAGGGACACCGGGGGGACGAG. Translation: CASSPEGHRGDE. In full, the CDR3 reads CASSPEGHRGDEQYF.

This clone has only a few counts. The DNA ends 3 residues before the CDR3 does, and the rest of the CDR3 is filled in from the germline J gene. The chain has TRBV7-8 and TRBJ1-1, with 7 bases identical to TRBD1. The V gene's germline CDR1 is SGHVS and CDR2 FQNEAQ. The CDR3 spans 12 residues. The sequenced part of the CDR3 DNA is TGTGCCAGCAGCTTAGAAAAGGGGGCG. It translates to CASSLEKGA. The whole CDR3 protein is CASSLEKGAAFF.